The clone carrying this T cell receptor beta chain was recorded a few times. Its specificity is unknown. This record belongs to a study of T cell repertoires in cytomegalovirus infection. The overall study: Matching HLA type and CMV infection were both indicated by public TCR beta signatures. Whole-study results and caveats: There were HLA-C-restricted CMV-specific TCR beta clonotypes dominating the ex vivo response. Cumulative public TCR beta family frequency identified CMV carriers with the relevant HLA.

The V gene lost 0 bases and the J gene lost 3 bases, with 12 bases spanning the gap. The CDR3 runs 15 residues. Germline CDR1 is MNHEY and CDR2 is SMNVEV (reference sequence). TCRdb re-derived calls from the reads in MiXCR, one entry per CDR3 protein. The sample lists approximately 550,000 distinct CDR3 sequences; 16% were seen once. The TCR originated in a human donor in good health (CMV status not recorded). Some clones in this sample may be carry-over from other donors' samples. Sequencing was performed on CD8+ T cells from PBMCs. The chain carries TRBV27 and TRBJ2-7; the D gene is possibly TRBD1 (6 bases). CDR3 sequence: CASSLSTGNLYEQYF. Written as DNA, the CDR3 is TGTGCCAGCAGTTTATCGACAGGCAACCTCTACGAGCAGTACTTC.